The 32 T cell receptor beta chains presented below share a single source sample, sequenced in a study of PD-1 blockade in mismatch repair-deficient tumors. This table comes from immunoSEQ multiplex PCR, and its TCRdb copy is limited to in-frame clones, with some not included. Of about 19,000 clones detected, over 70% appear once; the ten largest clones hold approximately 1.3%. The sequencing here drew on PBMCs, taken 52 weeks after starting pembrolizumab. The receptor source for this set is an adult with mismatch repair-deficient cancer.

The genes are TRBV5-7 and TRBJ1-5, with D perhaps TRBD1 (6 bases). TRBV5-7 is recorded as an ORF, its role being uncertain. With 2 bases removed from V and 6 bases from J, the gap between germline ends came to 24 bases. The CDR3 loop spans 18 amino acids. The CDR3 region is CASSFSRDTKVRSQPQHF. The DNA of the CDR3 is TGTGCCAGCAGCTTCAGCCGGGACACCAAGGTCAGGAGTCAGCCCCAGCATTTT.

This chain joins TRBV14 and TRBJ2-5, with TRBD1 identical over 8 bases. Losses at the gene ends were 4 bases for V and 5 bases for J; bases not matched to a gene: 3. CDR3 length: 13 amino acids. Germline V gives CDR1 SGHDN, CDR2 FVKESK. DNA of the CDR3: TGTGCCAGCAGCCCGGACAGGGTTGAGACCCAGTACTTC. Translating it yields CASSPDRVETQYF. The full variable domain, rest sourced from reference TRBV14 and TRBJ2-5, is EAGVTQFPSHSVIEKGQTVTLRCDPISGHDNLYWYRRVMGKEIKFLLHFVKESKQDESGMPNNRFLAERTGGTYSTLKVQPAELEDSGVYFCASSPDRVETQYFGPGTRLLVL.

This clone was observed once. The rearrangement joins TRBV7-3 to TRBJ2-5; a possible D gene is TRBD1 (5 bases). Per the germline V gene, CDR1 is SGHTA and CDR2 is FQGTGA. The CDR3 runs 15 residues. Trimming pared 3 bases from V and 5 bases from J, leaving 16 bases between. CDR3: CASSFTAGLGETQYF. The DNA of the CDR3 is TGTGCCAGCAGCTTCACCGCAGGGTTAGGGGAGACCCAGTACTTC.

This chain links TRBV28 with TRBJ2-7; TRBD1 agrees at 9 bases. The CDR3 consists of 14 residues. CDR1 MDHEN and CDR2 SYDVKM come from the germline V gene. Losses at the gene ends were 5 bases for V and 4 bases for J; bases not matched to a gene: 6. This CDR3 is CASSEQGALYEQYF. The CDR3 nucleotides are TGTGCCAGCAGTGAACAGGGGGCGTTGTACGAGCAGTACTTC. Based on the CDR3 plus reference TRBV28 and TRBJ2-7, the full variable domain is DVKVTQSSRYLVKRTGEKVFLECVQDMDHENMFWYRQDPGLGLRLIYFSYDVKMKEKGDIPEGYSVSREKKERFSLILESASTNQTSMYLCASSEQGALYEQYFGPGTRLTVT.

V gene TRBV9 combines with J gene TRBJ2-7; 7 nucleotides align to TRBD1. The ends lost 2 bases at V and 3 bases at J; junction bases unmatched: 8. This CDR3 has 15 residues. CDR1 is SGDLS and CDR2 is YYNGEE in the germline V gene. The CDR3, as DNA: TGTGCCAGCAGCGTTGCCGGGACAGCCCTCTACGAGCAGTACTTC. It translates to CASSVAGTALYEQYF.

The chain links TRBV5-4 to TRBJ2-3; 12 bases agree with TRBD1. Germline V gene data show CDR1 as SGHNT and CDR2 as YYREEE (reference sequence). V lost 4 bases and J lost 4; bases outside the gene matches: 10. This CDR3 has 17 residues. The CDR3 coding sequence is TGTGCCAGCAGCCCCGGGACAGGGGGCGTCGTGGCAGATACGCAGTATTTT. Translated, it gives CASSPGTGGVVADTQYF.

The rearrangement joins TRBV19 to TRBJ2-5; 9 bases are a match to TRBD2. Per germline, CDR1 LNHDA and CDR2 SQIVND (reference sequence). Trimming took 7 bases from V and 2 from J; bases not matched to a gene: 2. The CDR3 loop spans 13 amino acids. CDR3 in DNA: TGTGCCAGTAACAGCGGGAGGCAAGAGACCCAGTACTTC. It is translated as CASNSGRQETQYF.

The chain carries TRBV4-2 and TRBJ1-4, with D perhaps TRBD1 (5 bases). The CDR3 is 16 amino acids. Germline V CDR1 and CDR2: LGHNA, YNFKEQ. V dropped 1 base and J dropped 0 bases, with 9 bases sitting between them. The CDR3 sequence: CASSQGRGTTNEKLFF. In DNA form, the CDR3 reads TGTGCCAGCAGCCAAGGGAGGGGTACAACTAATGAAAAACTGTTTTTT.

The gene calls are TRBV6-6 and TRBJ1-2; D gene uncertain. The CDR3 extends over 14 amino acids. CDR1 MNHNY and CDR2 SVGAGI come from the germline V gene (reference sequence). V dropped 0 bases and J dropped 2 bases, with 7 bases sitting between them. The CDR3: CASSYSGGNYGYTF. The CDR3 coding sequence is TGTGCCAGCAGTTACTCGGGAGGGAACTATGGCTACACCTTC.

The rearrangement uses TRBV30 and TRBJ1-1, with D possibly matching TRBD1 (6 bases). Germline values: CDR1 GTSNPN, CDR2 SVGIG (reference sequence). V lost 2 bases to trimming and J lost 4 bases, with 14 bases between them. The CDR3 has 14 residues. CDR3 DNA: TGTGCCTGGAGTCCTTACAGGGAGGGCACTGAAGCTTTCTTT. Protein product: CAWSPYREGTEAFF.

The genes are TRBV11-3 and TRBJ2-7, with 10 bases identical to TRBD1. Unmatched junction bases numbered 6, after V lost 2 bases and J lost 2 bases. This CDR3 is built from 16 residues. Germline V gene data show CDR1 as SGHNT and CDR2 as YENEEA. This chain's CDR3 is CASSLYPGTGAYEQYF. The CDR3 region has the DNA TGTGCCAGCAGCTTATACCCCGGGACAGGGGCCTACGAGCAGTACTTC.

The rearrangement uses TRBV29-1 and TRBJ1-1; TRBD1 is a possible D gene (5 bases). V was clipped by 0 bases and J by 4 bases, with 12 bases between them. The CDR3 runs to 14 residues. Per germline, CDR1 SQVTM and CDR2 ANQGSEA. The DNA for the CDR3 is TGCAGCGTTGAAGAACTTGGTGGGGCCACTGAAGCTTTCTTT. It codes for CSVEELGGATEAFF.

This clone came up a few times. The V gene is TRBV19, the J gene TRBJ1-5; 10 positions match TRBD1. J was trimmed by 5 bases and V by 5 bases; bases with no gene match: 6. Germline V CDR1 and CDR2: LNHDA, SQIVND (reference sequence). This CDR3 comprises 15 residues. The CDR3 DNA reads TGTGCCAGTAGTGTAGGGACAGGGGCCTATCAGCCCCAGCATTTT. It specifies CASSVGTGAYQPQHF.

This clone was picked up one time. The chain has TRBV7-3 and TRBJ2-3; 11 positions agree with TRBD2. Trimming removed 5 bases from V and 5 bases from J; junction bases left unmatched: 9. Germline V CDR1 and CDR2: SGHTA, FQGTGA. The CDR3 has 16 amino acids. CDR3 sequence reads: CASSPQTSGMLDTQYF. The CDR3, as DNA: TGTGCCAGCAGCCCGCAGACTAGCGGGATGTTAGATACGCAGTATTTT.

The gene calls are TRBV29-1 and TRBJ2-3; 8 nucleotides agree with TRBD1. Trimming cost V 1 base and J 3 bases; bases outside gene matches: 0. This CDR3 has 13 residues. Germline lookup yields CDR1 SQVTM and CDR2 ANQGSEA. CDR3 region: CSVEGTGTDTQYF. DNA of the CDR3: TGCAGCGTTGAAGGGACAGGGACAGATACGCAGTATTTT.

This clone turned up a few times. This chain links TRBV4-1 with TRBJ2-7; 7 bases agree with TRBD2. Germline values: CDR1 MGHRA, CDR2 YSYEKL. The CDR3 length is 15 residues. The junction had 7 bases not matched to a gene; V was cut back by 4 bases and J by 1 base. The CDR3 DNA reads as TGCGCCAGCAGCCTAAGGGGTAGCGGGTCCTACGAGCAGTACTTC. This encodes CASSLRGSGSYEQYF.

This clone was found once. This chain joins TRBV2 and TRBJ1-4; 10 bases are a match to TRBD1. Germline CDR1 SNHLY, CDR2 FYNNEI. Unmatched junction bases numbered 4, after V lost 6 bases and J lost 3 bases. The CDR3 extends over 15 amino acids. This chain's CDR3 is CASSRDRGPNEKLFF. Written as DNA, the CDR3 is TGTGCCAGCAGCCGGGACAGGGGTCCTAATGAAAAACTGTTTTTT.

The V gene is TRBV2, the J gene TRBJ2-1, with a tentative D call TRBD2 (5 bases). Trimming stripped 8 bases from V and 4 bases from J, with 15 bases between. This CDR3 has 14 residues. Germline CDR1 SNHLY, CDR2 FYNNEI. The CDR3 bases are TGTGCCAGCCAGTCGGACTCGTCGTACAATGAGCAGTTCTTC. This sequence encodes CASQSDSSYNEQFF.

This clone turned up a few times. J is TRBJ2-7 and V is TRBV7-2, with 7 bases matching TRBD1. With V trimmed by 8 bases and J by 5 bases, 3 bases remained unmatched. Germline-derived CDR1 and CDR2 are SGHTA and FQGNSA. The CDR3 runs to 11 residues. CDR3 bases: TGTGCCAGCGTCAGGGGGAACGAGCAGTACTTC. Translation: CASVRGNEQYF.

The gene calls are TRBV27 and TRBJ1-1; D gene unclear. Trimming shortened V by 5 bases and J by 3 bases, and 16 bases separated the two germline ends. CDR3 length: 15 amino acids. Germline lookup yields CDR1 MNHEY and CDR2 SMNVEV (reference sequence). For the CDR3, the DNA is TGTGCCAGCAGTCGAATAACCGCGGGGTACACTGAAGCTTTCTTT. This codes for CASSRITAGYTEAFF.

This clone is a singleton in its sample. V usage is TRBV29-1 and J usage is TRBJ1-2; 8 nucleotides align to TRBD1. CDR1 and CDR2 (germline): SQVTM, ANQGSEA. This CDR3 is 12 amino acids long. J gave up 6 bases and V 6 bases, and 6 bases lay outside the gene matches. The DNA of the CDR3 is TGCAGCGTGAGAGGACAGGGTCATGGCTACACCTTC. Its translation is CSVRGQGHGYTF.

For the CDR3, the DNA is TGTGCCAGCAGCTTAGGGCCCGCGGATGGCTACACCTTC. Translation: CASSLGPADGYTF. The chain is built from TRBV7-6 and TRBJ1-2; D gene unclear. Trimming stripped 1 base from V and 6 bases from J, with 9 bases between. The CDR3 consists of 13 residues. CDR1 is SGHVS and CDR2 is FNYEAQ in the germline V gene.

This chain uses TRBV5-5 with TRBJ1-5, with 9 bases matching TRBD1. After removal of 4 bases from V and 0 bases from J, the junction contained 5 bases not matched to a gene. The V gene's germline CDR1 is SGHKS and CDR2 YYEKEE (reference sequence). CDR3 length: 16 amino acids. DNA of the CDR3: TGTGCCAGCAGCCGGACAGGGGTAAATAGCAATCAGCCCCAGCATTTT. Encoded protein: CASSRTGVNSNQPQHF.

This clone was found once. This chain uses TRBV5-1 with TRBJ2-3, with 12 bases matching TRBD2. In germline, CDR1 is SGHRS, CDR2 YFSETQ. After removal of 4 bases from V and 5 bases from J, the junction contained 8 bases not matched to a gene. The CDR3 runs 16 residues. CDR3 nucleotide sequence: TGCGCCAGCAGCCGCGTACTAGCGGGAGGTGAAGATACGCAGTATTTT. Amino acid sequence: CASSRVLAGGEDTQYF.

CDR3 loop: CASTPRGANYGYTF. The CDR3 nucleotides read TGTGCCAGCACCCCCAGGGGCGCGAACTATGGCTACACCTTC. The V and J genes are TRBV27 and TRBJ1-2; a weak D match, TRBD1 (6 bases). Germline loops: CDR1 MNHEY, CDR2 SMNVEV (reference sequence). V lost 7 bases to trimming and J lost 2 bases, with 14 bases between them. This CDR3 region has 14 residues.

The rearrangement links TRBV7-3 to TRBJ2-1, with 10 bases matching TRBD2. J was trimmed by 9 bases and V by 2 bases; bases with no gene match: 7. The CDR3 is 15 residues long. Per the germline V gene, CDR1 is SGHTA and CDR2 is FQGTGA. CDR3 coding DNA: TGTGCCAGCAGCTTAGGAGCGGGAGGGGGGACTGAGCAGTTCTTC. Translated: CASSLGAGGGTEQFF.

The chain has TRBV28 and TRBJ2-5, with TRBD1 as a possible D gene (6 bases). CDR1 is MDHEN and CDR2 is SYDVKM in the germline V gene. Trimming took off 8 bases at V and 4 bases at J, with 14 bases between the two ends. The CDR3 sequence is 13 residues long. As DNA, the CDR3 is TGTGCCAGCTCTAGACAGGCCCGAGAGACCCAGTACTTC. Amino acids: CASSRQARETQYF.

This chain connects TRBV6-5 to TRBJ1-6; 9 bases match TRBD1. V gave up 0 bases and J gave up 8 bases; unmatched junction bases: 2. In germline, CDR1 is MNHEY, CDR2 SVGAGI. The CDR3 has 15 amino acids. This chain's CDR3 is CASSYSRQGDSPLHF. CDR3 nucleotides: TGTGCCAGCAGTTACTCGAGACAGGGGGATTCACCCCTCCACTTT.

J is TRBJ1-4 and V is TRBV19; TRBD1 might be the D (6 bases). V was cut by 6 bases and J by 4 bases, with 15 bases left in between. The germline CDR1 and CDR2 sequences are LNHDA and SQIVND (reference sequence). The CDR3 contains 15 residues. The CDR3 protein is CASSSSTGINEKLFF. Here the CDR3 DNA reads TGTGCCAGTAGCTCATCGACAGGAATTAATGAAAAACTGTTTTTT.

This clone was seen more than once but under ten times. This chain uses TRBV19 with TRBJ2-7; D may be TRBD2 (5 bases). This CDR3 is built from 16 residues. CDR1 and CDR2 from the germline V gene are LNHDA and SQIVND (reference sequence). V lost 0 bases and J lost 0, with 12 bases in between. The CDR3 protein is CASSIDLVASSYEQYF. As DNA, the CDR3 is TGTGCCAGTAGTATAGATCTGGTAGCGAGCTCCTACGAGCAGTACTTC.

This clone was seen more than once but under ten times. The chain recombines TRBV11-2 with TRBJ2-7; 12 bases map to TRBD1. The CDR3 length is 15 residues. Germline CDR1 and CDR2: SGHAT and FQNNGV. Germline trimming cut 2 bases from V and 6 bases from J; bases unmatched to any gene: 5. This CDR3 is CASSLMGQGASEQYF. Here the CDR3 DNA reads TGTGCCAGCAGCTTAATGGGACAGGGGGCTAGCGAGCAGTACTTC.

CDR3 coding DNA: TGTGCCAGCAGCCTAGCCGACGGGACAGGGTTCGCCGGGGAGCTGTTTTTT. Protein: CASSLADGTGFAGELFF. The gene calls are TRBV11-3 and TRBJ2-2; TRBD1 matches at 9 bases. V was clipped by 5 bases and J by 6 bases; unmatched bases: 13. CDR3 length: 17 residues. Per the germline V gene, CDR1 is SGHNT and CDR2 is YENEEA.